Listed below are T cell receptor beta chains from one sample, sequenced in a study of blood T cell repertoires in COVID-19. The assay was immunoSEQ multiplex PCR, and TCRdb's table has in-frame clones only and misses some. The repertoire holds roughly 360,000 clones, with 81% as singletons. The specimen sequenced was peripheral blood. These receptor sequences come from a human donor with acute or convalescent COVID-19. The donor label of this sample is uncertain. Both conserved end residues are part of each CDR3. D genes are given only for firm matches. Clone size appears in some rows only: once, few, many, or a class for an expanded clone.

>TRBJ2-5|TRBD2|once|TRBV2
TGTGCCAGCACGAGGAGACTAGCGGGAGTGGAAACCCAGTACTTC
CASTRRLAGVETQYF
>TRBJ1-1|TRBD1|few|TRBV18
TGTGCCAGCTCACCGGACAGGGGAATGAACACTGAAGCTTTCTTT
CASSPDRGMNTEAFF
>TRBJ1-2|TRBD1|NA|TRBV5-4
TGTGCCAGCAGCCCCTCTGTGGGGACAGGGGGTAACTATGGCTACACCTTC
CASSPSVGTGGNYGYTF
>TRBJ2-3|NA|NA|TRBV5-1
TGCGCCAGCAGCTTGTCCCTATTCACAGATACGCAGTATTTT
CASSLSLFTDTQYF
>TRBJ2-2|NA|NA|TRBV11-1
TGTGCCAGCAGCTTAGCACCCGACAGAGACACCGGGGAGCTGTTTTTT
CASSLAPDRDTGELFF
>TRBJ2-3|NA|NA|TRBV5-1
TGCGCCAGCAGCTTGGGTCTCAGGGGCGGGGGTAGCACAGATACGCAGTATTTT
CASSLGLRGGGSTDTQYF
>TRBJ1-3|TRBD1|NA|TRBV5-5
TGTGCCAGCAGCTTGTACACAGGGGGAAGTGGGTCTGGAAACACCATATATTTT
CASSLYTGGSGSGNTIYF
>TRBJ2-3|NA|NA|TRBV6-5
TGTGCCAGCAGTTACTCTCCGGACACCTACACAGATACGCAGTATTTT
CASSYSPDTYTDTQYF
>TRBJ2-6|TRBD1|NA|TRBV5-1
TGCGCCAGCAGCAGGGACAGCTCTGGGGCCAACGTCCTGACTTTC
CASSRDSSGANVLTF
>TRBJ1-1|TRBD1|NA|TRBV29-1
TGCAGCGTTGAAAGGACAGGGAGAGGGTTCACTGAAGCTTTCTTT
CSVERTGRGFTEAFF
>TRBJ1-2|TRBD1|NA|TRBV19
TGTGCCGTACGACAGGGACAGGGTAATGGCTACACCTTC
CAVRQGQGNGYTF
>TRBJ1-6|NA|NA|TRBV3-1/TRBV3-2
TGTGCCAGCAGCCAAGTTGGGGGGTCGAGTTCACCCCTCCACTTT
CASSQVGGSSSPLHF
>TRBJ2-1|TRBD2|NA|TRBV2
TGTGCCAGCAACTATGGGACTAGCGGGTGGAGCTCCTACAATGAGCAGTTCTTC
CASNYGTSGWSSYNEQFF
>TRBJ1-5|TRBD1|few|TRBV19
TGTGCCTCCACGGGGGGGACAGACCTTGGGCCCCAGCATTTT
CASTGGTDLGPQHF
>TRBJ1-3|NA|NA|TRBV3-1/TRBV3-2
TGTGCCAGCAGCAAACAGGGTACCGGAAACACCATATATTTT
CASSKQGTGNTIYF
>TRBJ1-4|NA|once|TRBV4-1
TGCGCCAGCAGCTCCGACAGGAATGAAAAACTGTTTTTT
CASSSDRNEKLFF
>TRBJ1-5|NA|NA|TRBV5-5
TGTGCCAGCAGCTTGGTTTCTGAACTTAGTAATCAGCCCCAGCATTTT
CASSLVSELSNQPQHF
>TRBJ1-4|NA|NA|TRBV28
TGTGCCAGCAATACAGGGACAGAAAAACTGTTTTTT
CASNTGTEKLFF
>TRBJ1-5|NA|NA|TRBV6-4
TGTGCCAGCAGTGATCAGGGAATCCAGCCCCAGCATTTT
CASSDQGIQPQHF
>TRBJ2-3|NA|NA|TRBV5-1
TGCGCCAGCAGCTTGTTTGCAGACACAGATACGCAGTATTTT
CASSLFADTDTQYF
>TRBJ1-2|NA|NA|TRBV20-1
TGCAGTGCCCCCCTGGAGGGCTACACCTTC
CSAPLEGYTF
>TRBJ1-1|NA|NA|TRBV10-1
TGCGCCAGCAGTGAGTTCCTCAACACTGAAGCTTTCTTT
CASSEFLNTEAFF
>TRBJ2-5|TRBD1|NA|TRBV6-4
TGTGCCAGCAAATACCTTACCGGGACAGGGGTAGGACCTCAAGAGACCCAGTACTTC
CASKYLTGTGVGPQETQYF
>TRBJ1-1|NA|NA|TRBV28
TGTGCCAGCAACCCCCCGACACTGAACACTGAAGCTTTCTTT
CASNPPTLNTEAFF
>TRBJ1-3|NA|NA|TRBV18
TGTGCCAGCTCACCGCTCTGGCAGGGAGGTGGAAACACCATATATTTT
CASSPLWQGGGNTIYF
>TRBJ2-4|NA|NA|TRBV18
TGTGCCAGCTCACCAAACAGGGGGGGAAAAAACATTCAGTACTTC
CASSPNRGGKNIQYF
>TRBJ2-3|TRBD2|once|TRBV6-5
TGTGCCAGCAGTTACGGCGGGAGTAACGCAGATACGCAGTATTTT
CASSYGGSNADTQYF
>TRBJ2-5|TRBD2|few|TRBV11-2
TGTGCCAGCAGCTGGGGCGGGAGAGGGCTGCAAGAGACCCAGTACTTC
CASSWGGRGLQETQYF
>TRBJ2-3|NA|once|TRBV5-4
TGTGCCAGCAGCGTTGACGAGTCCGAGCGGGCGGATACGCAGTATTTT
CASSVDESERADTQYF
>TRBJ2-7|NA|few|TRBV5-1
TGCGCCAGCGCCCAGGGGGGCCAGGGGGCCTACGAGCAGTACTTC
CASAQGGQGAYEQYF
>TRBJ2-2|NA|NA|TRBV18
TGTGCCAGCTCAGGGGGCCACACCGGGGAGCTGTTTTTT
CASSGGHTGELFF
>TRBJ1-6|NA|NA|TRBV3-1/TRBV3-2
TGTGCCAGCAGCCACAAGAGGACTAATAATTCACCCCTCCACTTT
CASSHKRTNNSPLHF
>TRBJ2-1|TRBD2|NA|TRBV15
TGTGCCACCAGCCGTCCCCCCGACCCCATAGCGGGAGGCTTATCCTACAATGAGCAGTTCTTC
CATSRPPDPIAGGLSYNEQFF
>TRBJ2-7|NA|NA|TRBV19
TGTGCCAGTAGTATCGGTTGGAGTAGCCCCTTAAGGGAGCAGTACTTC
CASSIGWSSPLREQYF
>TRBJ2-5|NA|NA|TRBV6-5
TGTGCCAGCAAAAATAGCGGTATGCTTGTGGAGACCCAGTACTTC
CASKNSGMLVETQYF
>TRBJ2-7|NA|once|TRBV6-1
TGTGCCAGCAGTGAGGGGACACATAAGATCTACGAGCAGTACTTC
CASSEGTHKIYEQYF
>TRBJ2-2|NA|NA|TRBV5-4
TGTGCCAGCAGCTTGCAGGGGTCTTACACCGGGGAGCTGTTTTTT
CASSLQGSYTGELFF
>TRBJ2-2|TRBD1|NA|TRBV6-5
TGTGCCAGCAGTCCGGGACAGCCGAACACCGGGGAGCTGTTTTTT
CASSPGQPNTGELFF
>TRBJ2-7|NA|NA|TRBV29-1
TGCAGCGTTGAACTCACAGCCAGTTACGAGCAGTACTTC
CSVELTASYEQYF
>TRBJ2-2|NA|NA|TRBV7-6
TGTGCCAGCAGCTTACGCGGGACGGGGAACACCGGGGAGCTGTTTTTT
CASSLRGTGNTGELFF
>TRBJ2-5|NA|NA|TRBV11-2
TGTGCCAGCAGCCCTCTCCATCGTTCGGACGTCCTCGGGAAGACCCAGTACTTC
CASSPLHRSDVLGKTQYF
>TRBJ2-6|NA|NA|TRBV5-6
TGTGCCAGCAGCGTCAGGGCCTCTGGGGCCAACGTCCTGACTTTC
CASSVRASGANVLTF
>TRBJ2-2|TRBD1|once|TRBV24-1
TGTGCCACCCAGGGGACAGGGAGAGTAACGAACACCGGGGAGCTGTTTTTT
CATQGTGRVTNTGELFF
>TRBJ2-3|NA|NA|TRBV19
TGTGCCAGTAGGGATCCAAGCGGGCCGCGCACAGATACGCAGTATTTT
CASRDPSGPRTDTQYF
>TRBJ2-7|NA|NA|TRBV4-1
TGCGCCAGCAGCCAAGAGCCTCGTCAGGTCCCCTACGAGCAGTACTTC
CASSQEPRQVPYEQYF
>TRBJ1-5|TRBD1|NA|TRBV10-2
TGCGCCAGCAGTGAGCCGGGACAGCCCTATCAGCCCCAGCATTTT
CASSEPGQPYQPQHF
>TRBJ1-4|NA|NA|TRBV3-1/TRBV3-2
TGTGCCAGCAGCCAAGATTTAACGGGACATGTTGAAAAACTGTTTTTT
CASSQDLTGHVEKLFF
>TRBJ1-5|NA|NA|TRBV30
TGTGCCTGGAGTATCGGGAATCAGCCCCAGCATTTT
CAWSIGNQPQHF
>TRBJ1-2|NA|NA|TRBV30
TGTGCCTGGAGTGGAAACAGCAATGGCTACACCTTC
CAWSGNSNGYTF
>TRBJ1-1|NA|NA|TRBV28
TGTGCCAGCAGGCTCAGAACCTCGGGAGCTTTCTTT
CASRLRTSGAFF
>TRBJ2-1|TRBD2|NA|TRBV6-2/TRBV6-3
TGTGCCAGCAGCGCTTCACGCGGGAGGAACAATGAGCAGTTCTTC
CASSASRGRNNEQFF
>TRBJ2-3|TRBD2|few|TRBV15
TGTGCCACCAGCAGAGCCTTGGGGAGGGCTAGCGGGAGGTCCGATACGCAGTATTTT
CATSRALGRASGRSDTQYF